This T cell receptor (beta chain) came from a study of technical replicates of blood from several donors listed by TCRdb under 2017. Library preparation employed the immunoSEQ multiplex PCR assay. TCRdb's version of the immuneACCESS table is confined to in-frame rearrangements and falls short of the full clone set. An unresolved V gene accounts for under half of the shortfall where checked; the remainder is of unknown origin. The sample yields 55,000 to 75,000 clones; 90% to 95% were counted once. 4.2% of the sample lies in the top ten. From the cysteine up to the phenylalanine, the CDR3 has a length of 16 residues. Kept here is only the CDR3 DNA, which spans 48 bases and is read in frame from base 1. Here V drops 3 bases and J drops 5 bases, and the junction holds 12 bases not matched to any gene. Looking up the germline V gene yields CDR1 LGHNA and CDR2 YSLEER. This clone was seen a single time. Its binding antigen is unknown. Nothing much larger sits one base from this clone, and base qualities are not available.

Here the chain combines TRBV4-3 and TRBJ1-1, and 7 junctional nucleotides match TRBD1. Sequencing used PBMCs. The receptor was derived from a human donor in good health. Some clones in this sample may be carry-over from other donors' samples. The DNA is TGCGCCAGCAGCCAGACACAGGGGCGTCGGGGGACTGAAGCTTTCTTT. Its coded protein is CASSQTQGRRGTEAFF.